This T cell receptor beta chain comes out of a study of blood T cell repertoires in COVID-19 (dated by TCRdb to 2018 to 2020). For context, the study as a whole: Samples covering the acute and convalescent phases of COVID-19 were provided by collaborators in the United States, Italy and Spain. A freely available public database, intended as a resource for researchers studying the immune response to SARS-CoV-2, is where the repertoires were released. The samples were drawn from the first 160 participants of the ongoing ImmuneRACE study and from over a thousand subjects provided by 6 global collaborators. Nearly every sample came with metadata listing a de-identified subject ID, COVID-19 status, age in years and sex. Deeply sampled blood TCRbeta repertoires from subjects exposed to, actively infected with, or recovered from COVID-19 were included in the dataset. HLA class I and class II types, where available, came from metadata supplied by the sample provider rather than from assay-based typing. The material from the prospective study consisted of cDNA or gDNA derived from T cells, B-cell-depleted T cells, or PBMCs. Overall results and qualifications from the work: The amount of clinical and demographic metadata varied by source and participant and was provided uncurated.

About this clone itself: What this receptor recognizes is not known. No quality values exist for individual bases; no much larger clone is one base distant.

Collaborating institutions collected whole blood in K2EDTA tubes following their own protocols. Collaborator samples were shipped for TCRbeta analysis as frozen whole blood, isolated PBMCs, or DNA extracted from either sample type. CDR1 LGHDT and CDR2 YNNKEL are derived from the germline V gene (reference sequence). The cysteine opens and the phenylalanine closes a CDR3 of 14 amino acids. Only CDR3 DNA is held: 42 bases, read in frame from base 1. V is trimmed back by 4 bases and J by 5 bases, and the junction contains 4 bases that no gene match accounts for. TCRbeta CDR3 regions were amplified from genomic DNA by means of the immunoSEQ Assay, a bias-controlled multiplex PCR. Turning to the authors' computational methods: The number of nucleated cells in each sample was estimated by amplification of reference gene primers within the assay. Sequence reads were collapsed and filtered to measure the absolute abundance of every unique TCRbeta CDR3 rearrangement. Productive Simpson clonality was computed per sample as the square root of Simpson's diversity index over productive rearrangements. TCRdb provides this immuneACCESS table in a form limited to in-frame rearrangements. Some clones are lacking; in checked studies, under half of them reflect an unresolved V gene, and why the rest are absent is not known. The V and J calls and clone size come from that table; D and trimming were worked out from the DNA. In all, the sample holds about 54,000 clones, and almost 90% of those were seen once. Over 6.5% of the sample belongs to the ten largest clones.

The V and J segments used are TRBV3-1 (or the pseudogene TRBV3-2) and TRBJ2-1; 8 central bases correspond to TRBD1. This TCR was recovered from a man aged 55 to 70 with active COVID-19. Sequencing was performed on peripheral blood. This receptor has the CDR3 CASSPRQGNNEQFF. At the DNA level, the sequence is TGTGCCAGCAGCCCTCGACAGGGGAACAATGAGCAGTTCTTC.